This is a list of T cell receptor beta chains from one sample in a study of cytomegalovirus exposure and HLA in healthy donors. Generated by immunoSEQ multiplex PCR, the TCRdb table keeps only in-frame clones and is missing some. The sample contains roughly 100,000 clones, over 12% of which appear only once. Specimen: PBMCs. The receptors originated from a female donor in good health and CMV-seronegative. CDR3s include the opening cysteine and the closing phenylalanine or tryptophan. Each record gives: V gene, J gene, clone size, D gene, CDR3 DNA, CDR3 protein. The D gene is left open where the match is weak. Not all rows give a size; the values are once, few, many and, for expanded clones, a class.

TRBV29-1	TRBJ2-3	-	TRBD1	TGCAGCGTTGCTGTCGGGACAGGGACAGATACGCAGTATTTT	CSVAVGTGTDTQYF
TRBV4-3	TRBJ2-7	-	TRBD2	TGCGCCAGCAGCCAAGATCGGGCTAGCGGGCCCAGCTACGAGCAGTACTTC	CASSQDRASGPSYEQYF
TRBV5-4	TRBJ1-2	few	-	TGTGCCAGCAGCTTAGACCAGGGATACTATGGCTACACCTTC	CASSLDQGYYGYTF
TRBV4-2	TRBJ2-1	-	TRBD2	TGTGCCAGCAGCGGGGCGGGGGGGCCAAATGAGCAGTTCTTC	CASSGAGGPNEQFF
TRBV5-6	TRBJ2-1	-	TRBD1	TGTGCCAGCAGCATGGGACAGGGTCCCAATGAGCAGTTCTTC	CASSMGQGPNEQFF
TRBV27	TRBJ1-1	-	-	TGTGCCAGCAGTTTCCGAGGGTTCACTGAAGCTTTCTTT	CASSFRGFTEAFF
TRBV5-6	TRBJ2-5	-	-	TGTGCCAGCAGCTCGGGGGTCCAAGAGACCCAGTACTTC	CASSSGVQETQYF
TRBV12-5	TRBJ2-2	-	TRBD2	TGTGCTAGTGGACCCTCCGGACTAGCGGGGGGCCCTCTCCCGGAGCTGTTTTTT	CASGPSGLAGGPLPELFF
TRBV2	TRBJ2-7	few	-	TGTGCCAGCAGTGAAGAGGTGACTGGCGAGCAGTACTTC	CASSEEVTGEQYF
TRBV9	TRBJ2-1	few	TRBD2	TGTGCCAGCAGCCCTCGCTCGGGAGGGTACAATGAGCAGTTCTTC	CASSPRSGGYNEQFF
TRBV13	TRBJ1-6	few	TRBD1	TGTGCCAGCAGACCGAACAGACAGGGGTGGAATTCACCCCTCCACTTT	CASRPNRQGWNSPLHF
TRBV6-6	TRBJ1-1	few	TRBD1	TGTGCCAGCAGCGACGTAGGGGGCAGCGCTGAAGCTTTCTTT	CASSDVGGSAEAFF
TRBV7-7	TRBJ2-7	-	TRBD2	TGTGCTAGCAGCACTATAGCGGGAGTTTACGAGCAGTACTTC	CASSTIAGVYEQYF
TRBV30	TRBJ1-5	few	-	TGTGCCTGGAGCGGTTATAGCAATCAGCCCCAGCATTTT	CAWSGYSNQPQHF
TRBV4-3	TRBJ1-1	few	-	TGCGCCAGCAGCCAAGGGGGCTTTGAAACTGAAGCTTTCTTT	CASSQGGFETEAFF
TRBV27	TRBJ1-1	-	-	TGTGCCAGCAGTTTGGAGGGACGCAGGAACACTGAAGCTTTCTTT	CASSLEGRRNTEAFF
TRBV29-1	TRBJ2-5	few	TRBD1	TGCAGCGTTGAAGATCTACAGGGGGGGACCCAGTACTTC	CSVEDLQGGTQYF
TRBV28	TRBJ1-5	-	-	TGTGCCAGCAGCGGTGCAGGGGTTCGGCAGCCCCAGCATTTT	CASSGAGVRQPQHF
TRBV18	TRBJ2-5	-	-	TGTGCCAGCTCACCACCTGCAGGGGGGGAGACCCAGTACTTC	CASSPPAGGETQYF
TRBV4-2	TRBJ2-7	few	TRBD1	TGTGCCAGCAGCCGCCTAGACAGGGACGAGCAGTACTTC	CASSRLDRDEQYF
TRBV7-8	TRBJ2-7	-	TRBD2	TGTGCCAGCAGCATATCTAGCGGGAGGGGATCCGAGCAGTACTTC	CASSISSGRGSEQYF
TRBV15	TRBJ2-3	few	-	TGTGCCACCAGCGTCTTGAGCACAGATACGCAGTATTTT	CATSVLSTDTQYF
TRBV28	TRBJ2-5	few	TRBD1	TGTGTGGTCGGGACAGTCAGCTCGCCCCATCGAGAGACCCAGTACTTC	CVVGTVSSPHRETQYF
TRBV30	TRBJ1-2	-	-	TGTGCCTGGAGTATAGGAGGCCAGGGGTCCTATGGCTACACCTTC	CAWSIGGQGSYGYTF
TRBV6-6	TRBJ2-7	few	-	TGTGCCAGCAGTTACCCCGGACAGCCTCTGGACGAGCAGTACTTC	CASSYPGQPLDEQYF
TRBV6-6	TRBJ1-1	-	TRBD1	TGTGCCAGCAGGGATCAGGGGGCTAGGGCTGAAGCTTTCTTT	CASRDQGARAEAFF
TRBV5-1	TRBJ2-6	-	-	TGCGCCAGCAGCTTGGTAGCCAGGGGTTCTGGGGCCAACGTCCTGACTTTC	CASSLVARGSGANVLTF